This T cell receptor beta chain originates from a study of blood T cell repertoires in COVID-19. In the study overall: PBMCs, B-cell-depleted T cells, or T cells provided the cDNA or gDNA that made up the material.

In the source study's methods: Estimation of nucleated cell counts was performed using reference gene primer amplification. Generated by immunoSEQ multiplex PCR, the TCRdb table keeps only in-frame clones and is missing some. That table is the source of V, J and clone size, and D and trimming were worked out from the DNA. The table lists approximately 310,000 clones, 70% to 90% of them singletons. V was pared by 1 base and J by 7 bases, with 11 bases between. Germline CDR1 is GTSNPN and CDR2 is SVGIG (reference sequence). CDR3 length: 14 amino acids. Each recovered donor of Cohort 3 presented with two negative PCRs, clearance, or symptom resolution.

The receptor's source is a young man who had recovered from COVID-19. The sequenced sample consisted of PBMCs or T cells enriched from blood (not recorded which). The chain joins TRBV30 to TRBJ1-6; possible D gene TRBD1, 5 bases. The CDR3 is CAWSDERGNSPLHF. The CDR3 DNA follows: TGTGCCTGGAGTGATGAAAGGGGAAATTCACCCCTCCACTTT.